The rows below give T cell receptor beta chains drawn from one sample of a study of monozygotic twins with inflammatory bowel disease. Using the 5' RACE reads, TCRdb records one entry per CDR3 protein without DNA. The sample includes more than 350,000 distinct CDR3 sequences. Input material: blood. Receptors were obtained from a human donor with ulcerative colitis or Crohn's disease, or a healthy co-twin of an affected twin (not recorded which). The CDR3 runs from the conserved cysteine through the conserved F or W.

v_call: TRBV3-1; j_call: TRBJ2-3; cdr3_aa: CASSHLTSGTAGDTQYF
v_call: TRBV9; j_call: TRBJ2-7; cdr3_aa: CASSVGTGRPYEQYF
v_call: TRBV7-8; j_call: TRBJ1-2; cdr3_aa: CASSPGLTNYGYTF
v_call: TRBV24-1; j_call: TRBJ2-1; cdr3_aa: CATSGVTGTGTYEQFF
v_call: TRBV5-1; j_call: TRBJ2-7; cdr3_aa: CASSSSGTSNYEQYF
v_call: TRBV5-1; j_call: TRBJ1-6; cdr3_aa: CASSLHWDTNSPLHF
v_call: TRBV2; j_call: TRBJ1-4; cdr3_aa: CASSDRQFEEKLFF
v_call: TRBV20-1; j_call: TRBJ2-7; cdr3_aa: CSPAGSYEQYF
v_call: TRBV10-3; j_call: TRBJ2-3; cdr3_aa: CAISEGGPGDTQYF
v_call: TRBV18; j_call: TRBJ2-1; cdr3_aa: CASSGEIYNEQFF
v_call: TRBV3-1; j_call: TRBJ2-5; cdr3_aa: CASSRGGGASETQYF
v_call: TRBV20-1; j_call: TRBJ1-4; cdr3_aa: CSAHGTDATNEKLFF
v_call: TRBV19; j_call: TRBJ2-2; cdr3_aa: CASSMGVSNTGELFF
v_call: TRBV6-4; j_call: TRBJ2-1; cdr3_aa: CASSRDTHNEQFF
v_call: TRBV19; j_call: TRBJ2-6; cdr3_aa: CASSTPPGLRPGANVLTF
v_call: TRBV4-3; j_call: TRBJ2-1; cdr3_aa: CASSQELAVGQFF
v_call: TRBV7-2; j_call: TRBJ1-2; cdr3_aa: CASSPRGDWSVYGYTF
v_call: TRBV7-3; j_call: TRBJ2-2; cdr3_aa: CASSLVGTSKAGELFF
v_call: TRBV10-3; j_call: TRBJ1-6; cdr3_aa: CAIREGARNSPLHF
v_call: TRBV18; j_call: TRBJ2-7; cdr3_aa: CASSPGAQGLYEQYF
v_call: TRBV6-5; j_call: TRBJ2-3; cdr3_aa: CASSYSRGRVTDTQYF
v_call: TRBV6-2/TRBV6-3; j_call: TRBJ2-1; cdr3_aa: CASSFVDSYNQQFF
v_call: TRBV5-1; j_call: TRBJ2-5; cdr3_aa: CASSLDRDEETQYF
v_call: TRBV6-5; j_call: TRBJ1-5; cdr3_aa: CASSYMADQPQHF
v_call: TRBV3-1; j_call: TRBJ2-1; cdr3_aa: CASSQAPGSYNEQFF
v_call: TRBV5-1; j_call: TRBJ2-1; cdr3_aa: CASSFLAGAGGNEQFF
v_call: TRBV20-1; j_call: TRBJ2-3; cdr3_aa: CSARRGQISTDTQYF
v_call: TRBV7-2; j_call: TRBJ2-2; cdr3_aa: CASGSYGGELFF
v_call: TRBV11-2; j_call: TRBJ2-5; cdr3_aa: CASRATKTQYF
v_call: TRBV7-2; j_call: TRBJ1-6; cdr3_aa: CASSRDREAGRSPLHF
v_call: TRBV19; j_call: TRBJ1-1; cdr3_aa: CASSLKRVNTEAFF
v_call: TRBV5-4; j_call: TRBJ1-1; cdr3_aa: CASSFGGGTSNTEAFF
v_call: TRBV19; j_call: TRBJ2-1; cdr3_aa: CASSIFGSSSYNEQFF
v_call: TRBV7-9; j_call: TRBJ2-1; cdr3_aa: CASSLERKLANEQFF
v_call: TRBV14; j_call: TRBJ2-3; cdr3_aa: CASSLRQRGRSDTQYF
v_call: TRBV5-6; j_call: TRBJ1-1; cdr3_aa: CASSSQGTANTEAFF
v_call: TRBV6-6; j_call: TRBJ2-7; cdr3_aa: CASTRTGGTYEQYF
v_call: TRBV10-3; j_call: TRBJ2-2; cdr3_aa: CATQGPPSGTGELFF
v_call: TRBV7-2; j_call: TRBJ2-7; cdr3_aa: CASRNLYEQYF
v_call: TRBV19; j_call: TRBJ2-7; cdr3_aa: CASQWARGPYEQYF
v_call: TRBV14; j_call: TRBJ2-1; cdr3_aa: CASSQVPATSAYNEQFF
v_call: TRBV7-3; j_call: TRBJ2-3; cdr3_aa: CASSFGPGTDSQYF
v_call: TRBV7-9; j_call: TRBJ2-3; cdr3_aa: CASSLVGVSDTQYF
v_call: TRBV12-3/TRBV12-4; j_call: TRBJ1-1; cdr3_aa: CASSWTGWLNTEAFF
v_call: TRBV10-3; j_call: TRBJ1-5; cdr3_aa: CAISESSDQPQHF
v_call: TRBV7-9; j_call: TRBJ1-1; cdr3_aa: CASSQITGDTEAFF
v_call: TRBV12-3/TRBV12-4; j_call: TRBJ1-2; cdr3_aa: CASSSGTVHYGYTF
v_call: TRBV20-1; j_call: TRBJ2-7; cdr3_aa: CSARNAGNVYEQYF
v_call: TRBV19; j_call: TRBJ1-6; cdr3_aa: CASGNNSPLHF
v_call: TRBV7-6; j_call: TRBJ1-6; cdr3_aa: CASSTQSSYNSPLHF
v_call: TRBV7-2; j_call: TRBJ1-3; cdr3_aa: CASSLSGNSGNTIYF
v_call: TRBV10-3; j_call: TRBJ1-1; cdr3_aa: CAISDSRTGGSNTEAFF
v_call: TRBV7-9; j_call: TRBJ1-3; cdr3_aa: CASSPLASLNTIYF
v_call: TRBV5-1; j_call: TRBJ2-2; cdr3_aa: CASSLERGTNTGELFF
v_call: TRBV7-9; j_call: TRBJ2-3; cdr3_aa: CASSVTSGTTDTQYF
v_call: TRBV5-5; j_call: TRBJ2-5; cdr3_aa: CASSLVGWETQYF
v_call: TRBV20-1; j_call: TRBJ2-7; cdr3_aa: CSARTESSYEQYF
v_call: TRBV7-9; j_call: TRBJ2-7; cdr3_aa: CASSSLGQATPPGF
v_call: TRBV30; j_call: TRBJ2-7; cdr3_aa: CAWSGRTLAPYEQYF